The next 8 T cell receptor beta chains were all read from a single sample in a study of blood T cell repertoires in COVID-19. Using immunoSEQ multiplex PCR, the repertoire was profiled, and TCRdb retains in-frame clones only, with some absent. The sample records approximately 210,000 clones, 70% to 85% being singletons. The sample comprised PBMCs or T cells enriched from blood (not recorded which). These receptors originate from a man aged 35 to 55 who had recovered from COVID-19.

The chain joins TRBV30 to TRBJ1-1, with D possibly TRBD1 on 6 matching bases. The CDR3 totals 13 residues. The germline V gene encodes CDR1 GTSNPN and CDR2 SVGIG (reference sequence). With 5 bases removed from V and 0 bases from J, the gap between germline ends came to 10 bases. CDR3 residues: CAWCRGLNTEAFF. The CDR3 DNA follows: TGTGCCTGGTGCAGGGGTTTGAACACTGAAGCTTTCTTT.

The chain has TRBV2 and TRBJ2-7, with TRBD1 matching over 7 bases. Germline V CDR1 and CDR2: SNHLY, FYNNEI. J lost 1 base, V lost 7 bases, and 4 bases had no gene match. The CDR3 runs to 13 residues. The CDR3 loop reads CASNRQGSYEQYF. The CDR3 region has the DNA TGTGCCAGCAATCGACAGGGTTCCTACGAGCAGTACTTC.

The chain employs TRBV9 and TRBJ2-7; 13 bases match TRBD2. V dropped 0 bases and J dropped 3; count of bases not matched to a gene: 9. This CDR3 comprises 18 residues. Germline CDR1 reads SGDLS; CDR2 reads YYNGEE. CDR3 in DNA: TGTGCCAGCAGCGTAGGACGACTAGCGGGGGGCCGGGACTACGAGCAGTACTTC. It translates to CASSVGRLAGGRDYEQYF.

V is TRBV7-2 and J is TRBJ2-1; maybe TRBD2 (7 bases). Germline V gene data show CDR1 as SGHTA and CDR2 as FQGNSA. The germline V and J ends were trimmed by 4 bases and 9 bases, with 16 bases remaining between them. The CDR3 sequence is 14 residues long. The CDR3 nucleotides read TGTGCCAGCAGCTCCCCTGGGAGGGGGGGTGAGCAGTTCTTC. Translation gives CASSSPGRGGEQFF.

On this clone: This sample also contains other DNA sequences that code for the same CDR3. This chain connects TRBV10-3 to TRBJ1-5; D unresolved. V lost 0 bases to trimming and J lost 2 bases, with 5 bases between them. Germline CDR1 reads ENHRY; CDR2 reads SYGVKD. This CDR3 comprises 14 residues. The CDR3 DNA sequence: TGTGCCATCAGTGAGTCAACGGGCAATCAGCCCCAGCATTTT. Amino acids: CAISESTGNQPQHF.

The chain joins TRBV9 to TRBJ1-1; TRBD1 matches at 8 bases. Germline CDR1 is SGDLS and CDR2 is YYNGEE. The CDR3 consists of 14 residues. V was pared by 3 bases and J by 1 base, with 2 bases of the junction left unmatched. CDR3 nucleotide sequence: TGTGCCAGCAGCGGACAGGGGTCGAACACTGAAGCTTTCTTT. This codes for CASSGQGSNTEAFF.

The rearrangement joins TRBV14 to TRBJ1-2; D remains ambiguous. The germline V gene has CDR1 SGHDN and CDR2 FVKESK. CDR3 size: 14 residues. Trimming pared 4 bases from V and 4 bases from J, leaving 13 bases between. This CDR3 reads CASSLGSSGYGYTF. The CDR3 nucleotides are TGTGCCAGCAGCCTGGGCAGTTCTGGCTATGGCTACACCTTC.

This clone was counted a single time. The chain has TRBV4-3 and TRBJ1-4; 9 nucleotides line up with TRBD1. Germline V gene lookup returns CDR1 LGHNA and CDR2 YSLEER. Trimming cost V 1 base and J 7 bases; bases outside gene matches: 1. This CDR3 has 14 amino acids. CDR3 nucleotides: TGCGCCAGCAGCCAAGGGACAGGGGCTGAAAAACTGTTTTTT. Its protein is CASSQGTGAEKLFF.